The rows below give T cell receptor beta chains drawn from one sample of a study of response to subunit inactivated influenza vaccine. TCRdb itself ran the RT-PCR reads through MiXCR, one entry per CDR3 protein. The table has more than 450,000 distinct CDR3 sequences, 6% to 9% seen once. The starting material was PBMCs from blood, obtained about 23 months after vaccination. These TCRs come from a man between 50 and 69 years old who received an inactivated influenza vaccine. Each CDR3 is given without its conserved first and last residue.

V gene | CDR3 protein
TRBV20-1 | SAHRDHNEQF
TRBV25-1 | ASSGTGGPGQPQH
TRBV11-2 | ASRYRGGGEQY
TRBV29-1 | SVEPFRRNTDTQY
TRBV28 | ASSAPWGTSSADTQY
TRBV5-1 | ASSLGGQYYEQY
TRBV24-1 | ATSTGASGGNEQF
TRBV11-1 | ASSLAAGLGREDVLDEQF
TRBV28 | ASTAQRRQGGRGRGAF
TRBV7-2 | ASSGEVDEKLF
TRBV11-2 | ASSLVGGRVYEQY
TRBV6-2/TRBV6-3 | ASSYSSDILRQPQH
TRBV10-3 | AISESQVTGELF
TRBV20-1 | SARDGTGQETQY
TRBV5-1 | ASSSGLAGEIYEQY
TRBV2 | ASSPGSGLTYNEQF
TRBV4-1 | ASSQVGGQGVFEQY
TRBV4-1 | ASSLTGESYNEQF
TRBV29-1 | SVDPSNTGELF
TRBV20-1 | SAMGGDSYNEQF
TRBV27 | ASMVQRGDTQY
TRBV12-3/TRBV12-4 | ASTKDRGLINEQF
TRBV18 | ASSPWGTNTGELF
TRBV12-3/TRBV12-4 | ASRTDYNEQF
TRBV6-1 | ASSPAGRNQETQY
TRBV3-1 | ASTIRGDTGELF
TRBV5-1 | ASRESTDTQY
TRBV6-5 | ASSYSGGVNQPQH
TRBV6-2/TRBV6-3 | ASSGKRSSSYEQY
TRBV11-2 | ASSLEAGGRRRTGELF
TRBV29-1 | SVGAGSGRGDTQY
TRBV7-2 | ASSAGFGEAF
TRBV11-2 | ASSWVQETQY
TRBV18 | ASSLGTGLQETQY
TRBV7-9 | ASSPMGGDTQY
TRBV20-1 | SANRGGLRETQY
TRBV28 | ASSRDGSGLARNIQY
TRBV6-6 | ASSYRDNTEAF
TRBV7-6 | ASSSRTVGNSPLH
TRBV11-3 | ASSYGEGPYEQY
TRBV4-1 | ASSQTNQGTGELF
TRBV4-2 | ASSQAGSGANVLT
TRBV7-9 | ASSLSPVIYEQY
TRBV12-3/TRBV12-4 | ASKGGEQF
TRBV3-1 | ASSQLDVSYEQY